A selection of T cell receptor beta chains follows, all from one sample in a study of cytomegalovirus exposure and HLA in healthy donors. Assay used: immunoSEQ multiplex PCR; TCRdb lists only in-frame clones, some missing. This table holds fewer than 55,000 clones, 55% to 80% found once. Sequences were obtained from PBMCs. The receptors derive from a woman between 45 and 60 years old in good health and CMV-seropositive. The conserved cysteine and the conserved F or W are not part of the CDR3 here. Fields, in order: CDR3 protein, J gene, V gene.

CDR3aa: ASSRTLTGELGYT; j_gene: TRBJ1-2; v_gene: TRBV7-2
CDR3aa: ASSPRRASGYEQY; j_gene: TRBJ2-7; v_gene: TRBV11-2
CDR3aa: ASSQEGIISYEQY; j_gene: TRBJ2-7; v_gene: TRBV4-1
CDR3aa: ASRTARVNTEAF; j_gene: TRBJ1-1; v_gene: TRBV6-5
CDR3aa: ASGPGHVTGELF; j_gene: TRBJ2-2; v_gene: TRBV12-5
CDR3aa: ASGFSLGGASGETQY; j_gene: TRBJ2-5; v_gene: TRBV12-5
CDR3aa: ASSEPPSEQY; j_gene: TRBJ2-5; v_gene: TRBV10-2
CDR3aa: SVRSTTNYGYT; j_gene: TRBJ1-2; v_gene: TRBV29-1
CDR3aa: ASSPPGHGYEQY; j_gene: TRBJ2-7; v_gene: TRBV18
CDR3aa: ASSPAGGRPGELF; j_gene: TRBJ2-2; v_gene: TRBV28
CDR3aa: ASSHRLAGGPPPDTQY; j_gene: TRBJ2-3; v_gene: TRBV4-2
CDR3aa: ASSEGGTGTYEQY; j_gene: TRBJ2-7; v_gene: TRBV2
CDR3aa: ASSLGPGRNTEAF; j_gene: TRBJ1-1; v_gene: TRBV5-1
CDR3aa: ASRRQFQETQY; j_gene: TRBJ2-5; v_gene: TRBV6-5
CDR3aa: ASSLGRGGELF; j_gene: TRBJ2-2; v_gene: TRBV5-4
CDR3aa: ASSRLGQGEQY; j_gene: TRBJ2-7; v_gene: TRBV13
CDR3aa: ASSSRPLGLTYEQY; j_gene: TRBJ2-7; v_gene: TRBV13
CDR3aa: ASSLDSILGDEQY; j_gene: TRBJ2-7; v_gene: TRBV7-8
CDR3aa: ASSTPPGSGVLF; j_gene: TRBJ1-4; v_gene: TRBV21-1
CDR3aa: ASTFERSGANVLT; j_gene: TRBJ2-6; v_gene: TRBV27
CDR3aa: ASSWRGRGEGYT; j_gene: TRBJ1-2; v_gene: TRBV7-9
CDR3aa: ASSPGRGLTTYEQY; j_gene: TRBJ2-7; v_gene: TRBV19
CDR3aa: ASSVASGRSGELF; j_gene: TRBJ2-2; v_gene: TRBV9
CDR3aa: ASSWGLTQRNEQF; j_gene: TRBJ2-1; v_gene: TRBV7-2
CDR3aa: ASSLAGRAGGGTDTQY; j_gene: TRBJ2-3; v_gene: TRBV5-1
CDR3aa: ASSYEHEQF; j_gene: TRBJ2-1; v_gene: TRBV7-9
CDR3aa: ATSRDKAGDEQY; j_gene: TRBJ2-7; v_gene: TRBV15
CDR3aa: ASQGTSDYGEQY; j_gene: TRBJ2-7; v_gene: TRBV27
CDR3aa: ASSQDRSGGLNNSPLH; j_gene: TRBJ1-6; v_gene: TRBV4-2
CDR3aa: ASSPLDRGNIQY; j_gene: TRBJ2-4; v_gene: TRBV18
CDR3aa: ASSLGTGYEQY; j_gene: TRBJ2-7; v_gene: TRBV7-6
CDR3aa: ASSYSSLSGANVLT; j_gene: TRBJ2-6; v_gene: TRBV6-5
CDR3aa: ASSSQGGAYYEQY; j_gene: TRBJ2-7; v_gene: TRBV28
CDR3aa: ASSPGLAGVFEQY; j_gene: TRBJ2-7; v_gene: TRBV7-6
CDR3aa: ASSPRRGSGIYNEQF; j_gene: TRBJ2-1; v_gene: TRBV2
CDR3aa: ASQGTMNTEAF; j_gene: TRBJ1-1; v_gene: TRBV19
CDR3aa: SARLAEKNTDTQY; j_gene: TRBJ2-3; v_gene: TRBV29-1
CDR3aa: ASSKVQGAREQY; j_gene: TRBJ2-7; v_gene: TRBV21-1
CDR3aa: ASRYRGMNTEAF; j_gene: TRBJ1-1; v_gene: TRBV2